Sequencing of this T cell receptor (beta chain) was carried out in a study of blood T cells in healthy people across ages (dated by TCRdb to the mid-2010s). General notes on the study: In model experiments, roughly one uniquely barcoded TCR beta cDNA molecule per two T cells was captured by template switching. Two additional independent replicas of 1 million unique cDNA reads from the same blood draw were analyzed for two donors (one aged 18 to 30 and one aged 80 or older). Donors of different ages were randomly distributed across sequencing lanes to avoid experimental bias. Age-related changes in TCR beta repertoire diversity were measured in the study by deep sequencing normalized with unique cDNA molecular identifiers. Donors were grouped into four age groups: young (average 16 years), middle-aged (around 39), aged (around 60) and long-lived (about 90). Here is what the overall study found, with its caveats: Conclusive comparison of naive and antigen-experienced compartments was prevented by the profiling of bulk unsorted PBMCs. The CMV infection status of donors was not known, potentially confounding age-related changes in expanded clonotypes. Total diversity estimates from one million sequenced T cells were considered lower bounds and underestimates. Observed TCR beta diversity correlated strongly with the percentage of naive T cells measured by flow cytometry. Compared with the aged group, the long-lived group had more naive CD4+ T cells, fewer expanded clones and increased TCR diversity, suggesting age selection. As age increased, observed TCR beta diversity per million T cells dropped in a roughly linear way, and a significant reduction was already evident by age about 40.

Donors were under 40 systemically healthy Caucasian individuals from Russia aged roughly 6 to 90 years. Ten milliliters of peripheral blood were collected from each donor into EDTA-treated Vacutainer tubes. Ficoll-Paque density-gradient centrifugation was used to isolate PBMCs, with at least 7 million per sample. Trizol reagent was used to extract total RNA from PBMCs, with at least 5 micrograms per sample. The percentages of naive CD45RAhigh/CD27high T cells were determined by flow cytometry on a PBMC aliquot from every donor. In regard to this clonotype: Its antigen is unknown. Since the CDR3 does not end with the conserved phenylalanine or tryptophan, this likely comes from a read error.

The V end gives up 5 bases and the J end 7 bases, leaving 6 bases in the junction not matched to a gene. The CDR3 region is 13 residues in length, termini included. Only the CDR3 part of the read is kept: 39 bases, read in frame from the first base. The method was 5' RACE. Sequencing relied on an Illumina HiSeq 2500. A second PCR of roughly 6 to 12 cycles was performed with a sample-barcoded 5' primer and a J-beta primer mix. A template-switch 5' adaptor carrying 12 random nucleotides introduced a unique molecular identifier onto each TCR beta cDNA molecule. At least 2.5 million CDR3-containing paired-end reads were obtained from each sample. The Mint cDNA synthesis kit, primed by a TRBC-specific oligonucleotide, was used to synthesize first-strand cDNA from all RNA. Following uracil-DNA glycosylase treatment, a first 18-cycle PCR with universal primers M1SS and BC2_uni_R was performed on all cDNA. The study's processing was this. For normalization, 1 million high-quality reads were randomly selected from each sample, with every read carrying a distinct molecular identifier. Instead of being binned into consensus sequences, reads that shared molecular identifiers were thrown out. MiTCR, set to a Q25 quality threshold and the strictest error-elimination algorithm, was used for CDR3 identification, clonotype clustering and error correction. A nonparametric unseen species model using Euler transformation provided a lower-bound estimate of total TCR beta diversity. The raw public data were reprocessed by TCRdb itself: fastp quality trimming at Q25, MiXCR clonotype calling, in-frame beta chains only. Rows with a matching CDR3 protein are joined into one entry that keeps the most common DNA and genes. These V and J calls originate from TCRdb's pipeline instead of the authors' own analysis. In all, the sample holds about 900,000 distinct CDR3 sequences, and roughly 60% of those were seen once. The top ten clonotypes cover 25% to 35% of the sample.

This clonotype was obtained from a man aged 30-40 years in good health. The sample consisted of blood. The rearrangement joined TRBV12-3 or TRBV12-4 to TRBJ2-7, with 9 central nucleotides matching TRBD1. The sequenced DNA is TGTGCCAGCAGTCCCGGACAGGGGTTTGAGCAGTACTAC. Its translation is CASSPGQGFEQYY.